This entry lists 13 T cell receptor beta chains sequenced from one sample in a study of shared clonotypes between healthy human individuals. TCRdb's table, derived via immunoSEQ multiplex PCR, lists solely in-frame clones and lacks some. The repertoire consists of some 2,500,000 clones, with roughly 93% occurring once and the leading ten covering roughly 0.36%. The sequenced sample was naive CD4+ T cells from PBMCs. Subset in this sample: CD45RA+ positively selected. These TCRs come from a man aged 18 to 29 in good health. Some clones in this sample may be carry-over from other donors' samples.

V gene TRBV9 combines with J gene TRBJ2-3; TRBD2 agrees at 7 bases. The CDR3 totals 16 residues. Looked up from germline, CDR1 is SGDLS and CDR2 is YYNGEE. Losses at the gene ends were 3 bases for V and 2 bases for J; bases not matched to a gene: 9. CDR3 residues: CASSELGGSSTDTQYF. The CDR3 region has the DNA TGTGCCAGCAGCGAGCTGGGCGGGAGCTCCACAGATACGCAGTATTTT. The full variable domain, rest sourced from reference TRBV9 and TRBJ2-3, is DSGVTQTPKHLITATGQRVTLRCSPRSGDLSVYWYQQSLDQGLQFLIQYYNGEERAKGNILERFSAQQFPDLHSELNLSSLELGDSALYFCASSELGGSSTDTQYFGPGTRLTVL.

J is TRBJ2-7 and V is TRBV11-2; D is possibly TRBD2 (6 bases). The CDR3 is 17 residues long. Trimming left V 0 bases short and J 2 bases short, with 17 bases between. CDR1 is SGHAT, CDR2 FQNNGV, per germline. CDR3 coding DNA: TGTGCCAGCAGCTTAGATCCGTGGGGGACTTCTACCTACGAGCAGTACTTC. Translated: CASSLDPWGTSTYEQYF.

This chain joins TRBV7-3 and TRBJ2-5, with TRBD1 matching 7 bases. The CDR3 loop spans 16 amino acids. The germline gives CDR1 SGHTA, CDR2 FQGTGA. The trim removed 4 bases at V and 1 base at J, leaving 9 bases unmatched. The CDR3 region is CASSSRTGLPQETQYF. CDR3 bases: TGTGCCAGCAGCTCACGGACAGGCCTCCCCCAAGAGACCCAGTACTTC.

This chain joins TRBV7-8 and TRBJ1-5; possibly TRBD1 for D (5 bases). The CDR3 is 16 residues long. Deletions cut 1 base from V and 2 bases from J, with 12 bases between. CDR1 SGHVS and CDR2 FQNEAQ come from the germline V gene. CDR3 region: CASSLGGGRGNQPQHF. CDR3 DNA sequence: TGTGCCAGCAGCTTAGGTGGGGGTAGGGGCAATCAGCCCCAGCATTTT.

This chain uses TRBV4-2 with TRBJ1-3; unclear D gene. Germline V gene data show CDR1 as LGHNA and CDR2 as YNFKEQ. This CDR3 has 15 amino acids. V lost 4 bases to trimming and J lost 0 bases, with 10 bases between them. The CDR3 loop reads CASSPMELSGNTIYF. In nucleotides, the CDR3 is TGTGCCAGCAGCCCTATGGAGCTCTCTGGAAACACCATATATTTT.

A note on this clone: The same CDR3 can be traced to other DNA sequences in this sample. This chain links TRBV5-1 with TRBJ2-7, with 11 bases identical to TRBD1. Germline V CDR1 and CDR2: SGHRS, YFSETQ. The CDR3 covers 15 residues. Trimming removed 0 bases from V and 5 bases from J; junction bases left unmatched: 4. DNA for the CDR3: TGCGCCAGCAGCTTGGTTGGACAGGGGGCGAACGAGCAGTACTTC. The encoded protein is CASSLVGQGANEQYF.

V and J are TRBV28 and TRBJ2-7, with D maybe TRBD1 (6 bases). The CDR3 spans 14 residues. Germline V lookup: CDR1 MDHEN, CDR2 SYDVKM. With 6 bases removed from V and 3 bases from J, the gap between germline ends came to 15 bases. Here the CDR3 reads CASSTGTFHYEQYF. CDR3 DNA: TGTGCCAGCAGCACAGGGACCTTTCACTACGAGCAGTACTTC.

The chain joins TRBV27 to TRBJ1-4; D uncertain. Trimming took 6 bases from V and 0 from J, leaving 14 bases between them. Germline CDR1 and CDR2: MNHEY and SMNVEV (reference sequence). The CDR3 sequence is 16 residues long. DNA for the CDR3: TGTGCCAGCAGGTTCGACGGACGAACAACTAATGAAAAACTGTTTTTT. Translation gives CASRFDGRTTNEKLFF.

This clone was recorded only once. V gene TRBV28 combines with J gene TRBJ1-2; D is ambiguous. Between the trimmed V and J ends, which lost 5 bases and 4 bases, there was a span of 14 bases. The CDR3 is 14 residues long. CDR1 MDHEN and CDR2 SYDVKM come from the germline V gene. The CDR3 is CASSPGSSTYGYTF. The CDR3 nucleotides are TGTGCCAGCAGTCCTGGGAGTTCCACCTATGGCTACACCTTC.

A word on this clone: Other nucleotide sequences from this sample produce the same CDR3. This rearrangement joins TRBV7-2 to TRBJ2-3, with 16 bases that match TRBD2. The CDR3 contains 16 residues. CDR1 and CDR2 (germline): SGHTA, FQGNSA. Germline trimming cut 5 bases from V and 3 bases from J; bases unmatched to any gene: 2. In DNA, the CDR3 is TGTGCCAGCAGCCCGGGACTAGCGGGAGGGACAGATACGCAGTATTTT. It encodes CASSPGLAGGTDTQYF.

This clone was counted a single time. Other DNA sequences in this specimen translate into the identical CDR3. The chain couples TRBV9 to TRBJ2-5; 12 positions match TRBD2. There are 16 residues in the CDR3. Germline loops: CDR1 SGDLS, CDR2 YYNGEE. V gave up 2 bases and J gave up 5 bases; unmatched junction bases: 7. CDR3 in DNA: TGTGCCAGCAGCGTCTCTAGCGGGAGGGCCGGGGAGACCCAGTACTTC. Its protein product is CASSVSSGRAGETQYF.

The chain has TRBV2 and TRBJ1-1; possibly TRBD1 for D (5 bases). CDR1 is SNHLY and CDR2 is FYNNEI in the germline V gene. The V end was cut by 8 bases, the J end by 0 bases, with 13 bases between. The CDR3 sequence is 14 residues long. This chain's CDR3 is CASSPGPLNTEAFF. The CDR3 DNA follows: TGTGCCAGCTCCCCGGGACCGCTGAACACTGAAGCTTTCTTT.

CDR3 sequence reads: CASSDIRDSYGYTF. The CDR3 region has the DNA TGTGCCAGCAGCGACATCCGGGACAGCTATGGCTACACCTTC. This chain uses TRBV5-5 with TRBJ1-2, with 7 bases matching TRBD1. V dropped 4 bases and J dropped 4; count of bases not matched to a gene: 7. The length of the CDR3 is 14 residues. Germline CDR1 is SGHKS and CDR2 is YYEKEE (reference sequence).